This TCR beta chain was captured by sequencing in a study of glioma-infiltrating T cells after dendritic cell vaccination (dated by TCRdb to 2016 to 2017). About the investigation overall: A cohort of 15 glioblastoma patients from Phase I and II dendritic cell vaccination trials was included, of whom 9 were newly diagnosed and 6 had recurrent disease. The vaccine consisted of monocyte-derived dendritic cells cultured less than eight days with IL-4 and GM-CSF, then pulsed overnight with autologous tumor lysate. Survival after dendritic cell vaccination was correlated with TCR sequencing metrics, such as TIL content and the overlap between tumor and blood repertoires. Patients received three intradermal dendritic cell vaccine injections at biweekly intervals in the arm below the axilla. Autologous tumor lysate-pulsed dendritic cell vaccination was administered to the patients between about 2002 and 2012. In glioblastoma patients vaccinated with dendritic cells, deep sequencing of TCR beta CDR3 regions served to measure tumor-infiltrating lymphocyte content and to compare repertoires between tumor and blood. On the study overall, not on this receptor specifically: TCR clonality showed no direct relationship with survival, which suggests that a diverse polyclonal response may be important. The cohort was small and heterogeneous, few patients had complete blood and tumor sets, and even fewer had initial-recurrent tumor pairs. The three-group TCR overlap response model was described as speculative and requiring prospective validation. After dendritic cell vaccination, a higher estimated pretreatment TIL content predicted longer time to progression and overall survival.

To be selected, patients needed enough residual fresh-frozen tumor tissue and more than two years of available survival data. An isocitrate dehydrogenase mutation was not carried by any of the glioblastoma patients, although molecular status was otherwise variable. PBMC collection took place before vaccination, two weeks after the third vaccination, and at tumor progression if progression occurred. The Qiagen DNeasy Blood extraction Kit was used for extraction of genomic DNA. Of note for this clone: There is no known antigen for this receptor. Nothing much larger sits one base from this clone, and base qualities are not available.

Inclusive of the bounding cysteine and phenylalanine, the CDR3 is 16 residues long. The sequence is cut down to CDR3 DNA, 48 bases in frame from base 1. The V end loses 1 base and the J end loses 4 bases, and a stretch of 17 bases separates them. The germline V gene provides CDR1 SGHVS and CDR2 FQNEAQ. The immunoSEQ assay amplified TCRB CDR3 regions from around 2.1 micrograms of genomic DNA, or from all available DNA when less than that amount was available. Multiplex PCR used 60 forward primers for TCR V beta segments and 13 reverse primers for J beta segments. To estimate the number of reads per starting template, synthetic control templates were added to each sample at limiting dilution. The Illumina HiSeq System generated 87 bp sequencing reads. Turning to the authors' computational methods: PCR and sequencing errors were removed by a nearest neighbor algorithm that merged closely related sequences. TCR overlap was measured as the percentage of unique tumor TCR beta sequences also present in the same patient's peripheral blood. The source is immuneACCESS, and TCRdb retained only in-frame sequences with V and J called. Part of the clones is not carried over; for the studies checked, unresolved V genes explain less than half of this, and the remainder is unexplained. D and trimming come from the DNA, and the V and J calls and clone size come from that table. For this sample the table gives 93,000 or so clones, of which around 81% were detected only once. The leading ten clones occupy 9.5% to 15% of the sample.

The TCR comes from a human donor with glioblastoma. The material sequenced was blood, taken before dendritic cell vaccination. The chain uses TRBV7-8 and TRBJ2-7; the D gene is perhaps TRBD1, on 7 matching bases. Here is the DNA: TGTGCCAGCAGCTTAGGGGCAGGGGGGCTGGGATACGAGCAGTACTTC. The translation is CASSLGAGGLGYEQYF.